This TCR beta chain was sequenced during a study of shared clonotypes between healthy human individuals. Overall study: The study drew on two women and a few men aged 18 to 49 as donors.

This clone came up a few times. Its cognate antigen is unknown. Other DNA sequences in the sample encode the same CDR3. This CDR3 region has 11 residues. Trimming cost V 3 bases and J 2 bases, with 2 bases left between them. Germline V gives CDR1 SGDLS, CDR2 YYNGEE. Produced via immunoSEQ multiplex PCR; TCRdb's table is partial and in-frame only. The sample records about 1 million clones, around four fifths being singletons. Study-wide results and caveats: Naive subsets typically showed greater estimated richness than memory subsets. Compared with clonotypes that all four donors shared, non-shared clonotypes had lower generation probabilities. Sequencing depth was expected to influence donor clonotype sharing.

The specimen was memory CD4+ T cells sorted from blood. The subset is: CD45RA-negative fraction. The chain joins TRBV9 to TRBJ1-2; D unclear. This TCR derives from a young man in good health. The DNA of the CDR3 is TGTGCCAGCAGCGACAACTATGGCTACACCTTC. This translates into CASSDNYGYTF.